One and the same sample provided the 11 T cell receptor beta chains below, sequenced in a study of regulatory T cells in long-lasting Graves disease. Arm-PCR of CDR3 regions with iRepertoire HTBI primers generated TCR beta libraries. Each CDR3 protein is one row after TCRdb ran MiXCR on the multiplex PCR reads. The table records a few hundred thousand distinct CDR3 sequences, 20% to 25% of them present only once. Time point of the sample: persistent/refractory GD, antithyroid drugs over 5 years with positive TRAb. After RNA was extracted from PBMCs, the TCR library was made from it. Source: peripheral blood mononuclear cells (PBMCs), taken when the disease was refractory, from a patient treated with antithyroid drugs. The receptors derive from a female donor with Graves disease.

This clonotype was seen ten or more times. The chain has TRBV15 and TRBJ2-5, with TRBD2 identical over 8 bases. V gave up 6 bases and J gave up 5 bases; unmatched junction bases: 8. The CDR3 runs 14 residues. The germline V gene has CDR1 LNHNV and CDR2 YYDKDF (reference sequence). CDR3 protein: CATSAVGGEETQYF. The CDR3 DNA sequence: TGTGCCACCAGTGCGGTCGGGGGGGAGGAGACCCAGTACTTC.

The chain links TRBV27 to TRBJ2-7; TRBD1 or TRBD2 may be the D gene (5 bases each). Per the germline V gene, CDR1 is MNHEY and CDR2 is SMNVEV (reference sequence). V was cut by 6 bases and J by 0 bases, with 9 bases left in between. CDR3 length equals 13 residues. The CDR3 protein is CASSGADSYEQYF. For the CDR3, the DNA is TGTGCCAGCAGCGGGGCCGACTCCTACGAGCAGTACTTC.

This clonotype was observed many times. This chain links TRBV13 with TRBJ1-6; the D is unclear. The V end lost 5 bases, the J end lost 1 base, and 9 bases lay between the germline ends. The CDR3 loop spans 15 amino acids. Germline loops: CDR1 PRHDT, CDR2 FYEKMQ (reference sequence). DNA of the CDR3: TGTGCCAGCAGCGCCCCGGGTTCCTATAATTCACCCCTCCACTTT. Translation gives CASSAPGSYNSPLHF.

This clonotype was found a few times. V usage is TRBV11-2 and J usage is TRBJ1-1; D is perhaps TRBD1 (5 bases). This CDR3 has 13 amino acids. Trimming stripped 7 bases from V and 4 bases from J, with 13 bases between. Per germline, CDR1 SGHAT and CDR2 FQNNGV. The CDR3 sequence: CASNPPGGTEAFF. The CDR3 DNA is TGTGCCAGCAACCCCCCGGGGGGCACTGAAGCTTTCTTT.

The chain uses TRBV30 and TRBJ2-7; 7 nucleotides align to TRBD2. V gave up 3 bases and J gave up 3 bases; unmatched junction bases: 8. CDR1 GTSNPN and CDR2 SVGIG come from the germline V gene (reference sequence). This CDR3 region has 14 residues. CDR3 in DNA: TGTGCCTGGAGCCAGGGAGGGGACCTCTACGAGCAGTACTTC. Translating it yields CAWSQGGDLYEQYF.

The CDR3 reads CASSFLDRPNEQYF. CDR3 in DNA: TGTGCCAGCAGCTTTTTGGACAGGCCAAACGAGCAGTACTTC. The chain is built from TRBV11-1 and TRBJ2-7, with 7 bases fitting TRBD1. CDR3 length: 14 residues. J lost 5 bases, V lost 3 bases, and 7 bases had no gene match. Germline assignment: CDR1 SGHAT and CDR2 FQDESV (reference sequence). Full variable domain (outside the CDR3, taken from reference TRBV11-1 and TRBJ2-7): EAEVAQSPRYKITEKSQAVAFWCDPISGHATLYWYRQILGQGPELLVQFQDESVVDDSQLPKDRFSAERLKGVDSTLKIQPAELGDSAMYLCASSFLDRPNEQYFGPGTRLTVT.

In this sample, this clonotype turned up a few times. This chain links TRBV30 with TRBJ2-7; 7 bases align to TRBD1. CDR1 and CDR2 (germline): GTSNPN, SVGIG (reference sequence). V shed 4 bases and J 5 bases; nucleotides not matched to a gene: 5. The CDR3 is 12 amino acids. CDR3 region: CAWNRGGDEQYF. CDR3 DNA sequence: TGTGCCTGGAACAGGGGTGGCGACGAGCAGTACTTC. The full variable domain, completed using reference TRBV30 and TRBJ2-7, is SQTIHQWPATLVQPVGSPLSLECTVEGTSNPNLYWYRQAAGRGLQLLFYSVGIGQISSEVPQNLSASRPQDRQFILSSKKLLLSDSGFYLCAWNRGGDEQYFGPGTRLTVT.

This clonotype was observed at least ten times. V is TRBV5-6 and J is TRBJ1-6, with 8 bases lining up with TRBD1. J gave up 10 bases and V 0 bases, and 9 bases lay outside the gene matches. Per germline, CDR1 SGHDT and CDR2 YYEEEE. This CDR3 comprises 16 residues. This CDR3 is CASSLAWETGVSPLHF. DNA for the CDR3: TGTGCCAGCAGCTTGGCCTGGGAGACAGGGGTATCACCCCTCCACTTT.

This chain joins TRBV5-1 and TRBJ2-5, with 7 bases aligning to TRBD1. CDR1 is SGHRS and CDR2 is YFSETQ in the germline V gene. V shed 4 bases, J shed 3 bases, and the junction held 12 bases outside the gene matches. The CDR3 spans 16 residues. The DNA of the CDR3 is TGCGCCAGCAGCAAATTGACCGGGACAGCTAAAGAGACCCAGTACTTC. This gives the protein CASSKLTGTAKETQYF.

A note on this clonotype: This may stem from a read error, because a much larger clone lies one nucleotide away. The genes are TRBV2 and TRBJ1-5; 7 nucleotides agree with TRBD1. Germline values: CDR1 SNHLY, CDR2 FYNNEI. This CDR3 contains 15 residues. The junction had 4 bases not matched to a gene; V was cut back by 4 bases and J by 1 base. CDR3 bases: TGTGCCAGCAGTGGTGGACAGGTGAGCAATCAGCCCCAGCATTTT. It yields the protein CASSGGQVSNQPQHF.

This clonotype was counted a few times. A clone one base away is much larger, so this may be a read error. The chain recombines TRBV20-1 with TRBJ1-5, with a tentative D call TRBD1 (5 bases). This CDR3 comprises 15 residues. Germline-derived CDR1 and CDR2 are DFQATT and SNEGSKA (reference sequence). CDR3 in DNA: TGCAGTGCTGGTTCCAGGGCCAGCGGCAATCAGCTCCAGCATTTT. This translates into CSAGSRASGNQLQHF.